These 25 T cell receptor beta chains were sequenced from one sample in a study of T cell responses to AZD1222 COVID-19 vaccine. Sequenced by immunoSEQ multiplex PCR; TCRdb stores in-frame clones only, minus some. The data contain about 100,000 clones, about 93% of them singletons. Sequencing was performed on peripheral blood, taken on day 0 of AZD1222 vaccination. Source of these receptors: an adult in good health.

The chain carries TRBV28 and TRBJ1-1; D might be TRBD1 (5 bases). The length of the CDR3 is 15 residues. In germline, CDR1 is MDHEN, CDR2 SYDVKM. V lost 8 bases, J lost 3 bases, and 19 bases lay in between. CDR3 nucleotide sequence: TGTGCCAGCCCCCCCGGGGGTTATGAGGACACTGAAGCTTTCTTT. Encoded protein: CASPPGGYEDTEAFF.

This sequence joins TRBV19 and TRBJ1-2, with 8 bases lining up with TRBD1. CDR3 size: 14 residues. With 2 bases clipped from V and 2 bases from J, the junction kept 1 base outside the gene matches. Germline loops: CDR1 LNHDA, CDR2 SQIVND (reference sequence). As DNA, the CDR3 is TGTGCCAGTAGTATACAGGGGGCCAACTATGGCTACACCTTC. Its translation is CASSIQGANYGYTF.

The gene calls are TRBV6-5 and TRBJ1-3; a weak D match, TRBD1 (6 bases). The CDR3 loop spans 14 amino acids. Trimming removed 6 bases at V and 4 bases at J, with 13 bases between. Germline values: CDR1 MNHEY, CDR2 SVGAGI. Here the CDR3 reads CASRVGGPGNTIYF. The CDR3 nucleotides are TGTGCCAGCAGGGTCGGGGGGCCAGGAAACACCATATATTTT.

The genes are TRBV7-2 and TRBJ2-1, with D hard to call. Germline CDR1 is SGHTA and CDR2 is FQGNSA. This CDR3 has 15 residues. The ends were cut back, 1 base at V and 3 bases at J, with 10 bases in the middle. CDR3 sequence (DNA): TGTGCCAGCAGCTTAGTAGGCAGATTCTACAATGAGCAGTTCTTC. It is translated as CASSLVGRFYNEQFF.

The chain links TRBV7-9 to TRBJ2-3, with D uncertain. Looked up from germline, CDR1 is SEHNR and CDR2 is FQNEAQ (reference sequence). CDR3 length: 13 amino acids. V gave up 5 bases and J gave up 10 bases, with 16 bases separating them. For the CDR3, the DNA is TGTGCCAGCAGCCAACTAAAAAGGGATGCGCAGTATTTT. Its translation is CASSQLKRDAQYF.

The chain employs TRBV19 and TRBJ2-2; the D gene is possibly TRBD2 (5 bases). Trimming left V 6 bases short and J 0 bases short, with 11 bases between. The germline CDR1 and CDR2 sequences are LNHDA and SQIVND (reference sequence). The CDR3 covers 15 residues. In DNA form, the CDR3 reads TGTGCCAGTAGGTGGGAGAACTCGAACACCGGGGAGCTGTTTTTT. Encoded protein: CASRWENSNTGELFF.

This chain connects TRBV29-1 to TRBJ1-1; D might be TRBD1 (6 bases). V was pared by 7 bases and J by 0 bases, with 18 bases between. This CDR3 has 15 residues. Germline values: CDR1 SQVTM, CDR2 ANQGSEA. The CDR3 DNA reads TGCAGCGGGAGAGGGGGTTGGGGCATGAACACTGAAGCTTTCTTT. This gives the protein CSGRGGWGMNTEAFF.

CDR3 amino acids: CASTQIGNEQFF. The CDR3, as DNA: TGTGCCAGCACCCAGATAGGCAATGAGCAGTTCTTC. The genes are TRBV28 and TRBJ2-1, with no clear D. This CDR3 is 12 amino acids long. Germline values: CDR1 MDHEN, CDR2 SYDVKM. V was trimmed by 7 bases and J by 6 bases, leaving 10 bases between them.

This chain uses TRBV27 with TRBJ2-7; D unclear. The germline CDR1 and CDR2 sequences are MNHEY and SMNVEV (reference sequence). CDR3 size: 12 residues. V lost 6 bases to trimming and J lost 4 bases, with 10 bases between them. The CDR3 nucleotides read TGTGCCAGCAGGGCGAAGACTTACGAGCAGTACTTC. This gives the protein CASRAKTYEQYF.

The genes are TRBV28 and TRBJ1-1, with D tentatively TRBD1 (6 bases). CDR1 MDHEN and CDR2 SYDVKM come from the germline V gene. Trimming left V 5 bases short and J 6 bases short, with 16 bases between. The CDR3 is 14 residues long. In DNA, the CDR3 is TGTGCCAGCAGTCCCCCGGGGGCTATATCTGAAGCTTTCTTT. This gives the protein CASSPPGAISEAFF.

The chain employs TRBV7-9 and TRBJ1-2; 9 nucleotides match TRBD1. The CDR3 has 15 residues. V shed 8 bases, J shed 4 bases, and the junction held 11 bases outside the gene matches. From germline, CDR1 is SEHNR and CDR2 FQNEAQ (reference sequence). The CDR3 coding sequence is TGTGCCAGCTTATCCACCCGGGACAGGGCCTATGGCTACACCTTC. Translating it yields CASLSTRDRAYGYTF.

The chain uses TRBV5-1 and TRBJ1-4, with D uncertain. V dropped 3 bases and J dropped 7 bases, with 13 bases sitting between them. Germline CDR1 is SGHRS and CDR2 is YFSETQ. The CDR3 is 14 amino acids. This chain's CDR3 is CASSSGDWGEKLFF. For the CDR3, the DNA is TGCGCCAGCAGCTCTGGGGATTGGGGTGAAAAACTGTTTTTT.

The count of this clone is one. The chain's CDR3 is CASSLLSGENTGELFF. CDR3 nucleotides: TGTGCCAGCAGCTTATTGTCCGGAGAGAACACCGGGGAGCTGTTTTTT. The V and J genes are TRBV7-3 and TRBJ2-2; D remains unclear. From germline, CDR1 is SGHTA and CDR2 FQGTGA. The CDR3 is 16 residues long. The ends were cut back, 2 bases at V and 1 base at J, with 11 bases in the middle. The whole variable domain, remainder taken from reference TRBV7-3 and TRBJ2-2, is GAGVSQTPSNKVTEKGKYVELRCDPISGHTALYWYRQSLGQGPEFLIYFQGTGAADDSGLPNDRFFAVRPEGSVSTLKIQRTERGDSAVYLCASSLLSGENTGELFFGEGSRLTVL.

The chain carries TRBV4-1 and TRBJ1-5; TRBD1 might be the D (5 bases). CDR3 length: 17 amino acids. From germline, CDR1 is MGHRA and CDR2 YSYEKL. V was cut by 0 bases and J by 2 bases, with 14 bases left in between. In DNA form, the CDR3 reads TGCGCCAGCAGCCAAGAGGGGCAGTCACCCGGCAATCAGCCCCAGCATTTT. Translating it yields CASSQEGQSPGNQPQHF.

The rearrangement uses TRBV7-2 and TRBJ2-1; 11 nucleotides agree with TRBD1. The CDR3 is made up of 15 amino acids. Germline V gene sequence: CDR1 SGHTA, CDR2 FQGNSA. With V trimmed by 4 bases and J by 6 bases, 5 bases remained unmatched. The CDR3 nucleotides are TGTGCCAGCAGCTCATGGGACAGGGGGACCAATGAGCAGTTCTTC. Translation: CASSSWDRGTNEQFF. The variable domain in full, with the rest retrieved from reference TRBV7-2 and TRBJ2-1, is GAGVSQSPSNKVTEKGKDVELRCDPISGHTALYWYRQSLGQGLEFLIYFQGNSAPDKSGLPSDRFSAERTGGSVSTLTIQRTQQEDSAVYLCASSSWDRGTNEQFFGPGTRLTVL.

The V gene is TRBV29-1, the J gene TRBJ2-5; the match to TRBD2 covers 7 bases. Germline-derived CDR1 and CDR2 are SQVTM and ANQGSEA. The V and J ends lost 3 bases and 7 bases, in that order; junction bases with no gene match: 11. The CDR3 loop spans 14 amino acids. The CDR3 protein is CSVDGEGHPWTQYF. CDR3 DNA: TGCAGCGTTGATGGGGAGGGTCATCCTTGGACCCAGTACTTC.

This clone was seen a single time. V and J are TRBV7-3 and TRBJ2-3; TRBD1 matches 7 bases. The CDR3 is 14 amino acids. Germline V gene lookup returns CDR1 SGHTA and CDR2 FQGTGA. V lost 3 bases and J lost 1; bases outside the gene matches: 1. CDR3 sequence reads: CASSFTGGTDTQYF. In DNA form, the CDR3 reads TGTGCCAGCAGCTTTACAGGGGGCACAGATACGCAGTATTTT.

This clone was observed a single time. V is TRBV5-4 and J is TRBJ2-3, with D hard to call. Germline values: CDR1 SGHNT, CDR2 YYREEE (reference sequence). V lost 1 base and J lost 2, with 8 bases in between. The CDR3 loop spans 14 amino acids. The CDR3: CASSLRLVTDTQYF. CDR3 bases: TGTGCCAGCAGCTTGAGGCTAGTCACAGATACGCAGTATTTT.

This clone was counted between two and nine times. This chain joins TRBV6-1 and TRBJ1-5; possible D gene TRBD1, 5 bases. With 4 bases removed from V and 4 bases from J, the gap between germline ends came to 17 bases. Germline CDR1 reads MNHNS; CDR2 reads SASEGT. CDR3 length: 16 residues. The CDR3 sequence is CASSGGGTEPNQPQHF. In DNA form, the CDR3 reads TGTGCCAGCAGTGGGGGGGGGACGGAACCAAATCAGCCCCAGCATTTT.

V is TRBV12-3 or TRBV12-4 and J is TRBJ1-5, with 7 bases matching TRBD1. This CDR3 has 13 amino acids. V lost 6 bases to trimming and J lost 6 bases; unmatched junction nucleotides: 5. For the CDR3, the DNA is TGTGCCAGCAGCCGGACAGGCGGTCAGCCCCAGCATTTT. It is translated as CASSRTGGQPQHF.

This chain joins TRBV28 and TRBJ1-1; the D is unclear. CDR3 size: 11 residues. CDR1 is MDHEN and CDR2 is SYDVKM in the germline V gene. Trimming took 5 bases from V and 8 from J, leaving 9 bases between them. In DNA form, the CDR3 reads TGTGCCAGCAGTACCCACTTGGAAGCTTTCTTT. Translating it yields CASSTHLEAFF.

A few counts support this clone. The chain couples TRBV12-3 or TRBV12-4 to TRBJ2-1; 13 nucleotides match TRBD2. V trimming: 7 bases; J trimming: 7 bases; junction bases outside the gene matches: 1. CDR3 size: 13 residues. CDR3 in DNA: TGTGCCAGCACACTAGCGGGAGGGAATGAGCAGTTCTTC. This gives the protein CASTLAGGNEQFF.

J is TRBJ2-7 and V is TRBV20-1, with TRBD1 matching 7 bases. CDR3 length equals 11 residues. CDR1 and CDR2 (germline): DFQATT, SNEGSKA (reference sequence). After removal of 5 bases from V and 2 bases from J, the junction contained 0 bases not matched to a gene. The CDR3 loop reads CSAGTAYEQYF. The CDR3 nucleotides are TGCAGTGCTGGGACAGCCTACGAGCAGTACTTC.

The J gene is TRBJ2-3, the V gene TRBV29-1, with D perhaps given as TRBD1 or TRBD2 (5 bases each). V gave up 3 bases and J gave up 0 bases, with 7 bases separating them. CDR3 length: 13 amino acids. CDR1 and CDR2 from the germline V gene are SQVTM and ANQGSEA. This CDR3 is CSVEGDSTDTQYF. In DNA, the CDR3 is TGCAGCGTTGAGGGGGACAGCACAGATACGCAGTATTTT.

The gene calls are TRBV4-2 and TRBJ1-6; D unclear. This CDR3 has 16 residues. Germline values: CDR1 LGHNA, CDR2 YNFKEQ. V lost 0 bases and J lost 8, with 14 bases in between. The CDR3 nucleotides are TGTGCCAGCAGCCAAGATAAAAGGGTTTTTGATTCACCCCTCCACTTT. Residues: CASSQDKRVFDSPLHF.